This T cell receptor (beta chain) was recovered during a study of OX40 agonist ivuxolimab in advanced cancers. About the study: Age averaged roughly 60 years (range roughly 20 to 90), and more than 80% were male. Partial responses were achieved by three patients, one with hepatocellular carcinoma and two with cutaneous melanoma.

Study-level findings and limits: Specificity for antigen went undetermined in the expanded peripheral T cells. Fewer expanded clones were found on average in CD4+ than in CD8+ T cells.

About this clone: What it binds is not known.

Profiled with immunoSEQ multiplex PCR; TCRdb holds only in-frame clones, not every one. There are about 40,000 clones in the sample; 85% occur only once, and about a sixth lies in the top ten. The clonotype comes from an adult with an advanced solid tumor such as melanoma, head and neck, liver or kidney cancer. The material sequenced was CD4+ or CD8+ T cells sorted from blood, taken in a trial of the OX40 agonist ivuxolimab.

The CDR3 DNA reads TGCAGCGTTGAAAGGGATACGGGGGAGTTCTTC. Translation gives CSVERDTGEFF. This chain links TRBV29-1 with TRBJ2-1, with D possibly matching TRBD2 (6 bases). The V end lost 2 bases, the J end lost 14 bases, and 13 bases lay between the germline ends. The CDR3 has 11 residues. The germline V gene encodes CDR1 SQVTM and CDR2 ANQGSEA.